This is a list of T cell receptor beta chains from one sample in a study of cytomegalovirus exposure and HLA in healthy donors. TCRdb's copy holds only in-frame clones and misses some; the assay was immunoSEQ multiplex PCR. The sample carries roughly 110,000 clones, 60% to 80% recorded once. Material for sequencing was PBMCs. The receptors here all came from a man between 18 and 35 years old in good health and CMV-seropositive. The CDR3 runs from the conserved cysteine through the conserved F or W. A D gene is named only where the DNA matches it firmly. A row's size may be missing; if present it is once, few, many or a size class.

len,v_gene,j_gene,d_gene,abundance,CDR3nt,CDR3aa
16,TRBV5-1,TRBJ2-2,-,-,TGCGCCAGCAGCCCGACCCACAGGGTGCGCACCGGGGAGCTGTTTTTT,CASSPTHRVRTGELFF
14,TRBV19,TRBJ1-4,-,-,TGTGCCAGTAGTCCTCGGGATACGAATGAAAAACTGTTTTTT,CASSPRDTNEKLFF
14,TRBV13,TRBJ2-7,TRBD1,-,TGTGCCAGCAGCCAAAGGACAGGGGGTGACGAGCAGTACTTC,CASSQRTGGDEQYF
13,TRBV11-2,TRBJ1-2,-,-,TGTGCCAGCAGCATCGACGGGGTCATTGGCTACACCTTC,CASSIDGVIGYTF
12,TRBV19,TRBJ1-1,-,once,TGTGCCAGTAGTAGGGGCTACACTGAAGCTTTCTTT,CASSRGYTEAFF
17,TRBV18,TRBJ1-6,-,-,TGTGCCAGCTCACCACGCGGGACTGAGCTTTATAATTCACCCCTCCACTTT,CASSPRGTELYNSPLHF
14,TRBV6-6,TRBJ1-5,-,few,TGTGCCAGCTCCGGAGGGTTTGGGAATCAGCCCCAGCATTTT,CASSGGFGNQPQHF
15,TRBV5-1,TRBJ1-1,TRBD1,-,TGCGCCAGCAGCGGAGGACAGGAGATGAACACTGAAGCTTTCTTT,CASSGGQEMNTEAFF
13,TRBV27,TRBJ1-1,-,-,TGTGCCAGCAGTTTGTCAGTTGCCTCTGAAGCTTTCTTT,CASSLSVASEAFF
13,TRBV28,TRBJ2-5,TRBD2,-,TGTGCCACCGGGACTAGTCCCACGGAGACCCAGTACTTC,CATGTSPTETQYF
16,TRBV11-2,TRBJ1-1,TRBD1,-,TGTGCCAGCAGCCACGGGACAGGGAGGATTGGCACTGAAGCTTTCTTT,CASSHGTGRIGTEAFF
15,TRBV4-1,TRBJ2-3,TRBD2,few,TGCGCCAGCAGACATAGCGGGAGCCGCACAGATACGCAGTATTTT,CASRHSGSRTDTQYF
17,TRBV6-1,TRBJ2-3,TRBD2,few,TGTGCCAGCAGTGAATTGGGACTAGCTTTTGGCACAGATACGCAGTATTTT,CASSELGLAFGTDTQYF
16,TRBV7-9,TRBJ2-7,-,-,TGTGCCAGCAGCATTGCCGGGGACTCCGGGTCCTACGAGCAGTACTTC,CASSIAGDSGSYEQYF